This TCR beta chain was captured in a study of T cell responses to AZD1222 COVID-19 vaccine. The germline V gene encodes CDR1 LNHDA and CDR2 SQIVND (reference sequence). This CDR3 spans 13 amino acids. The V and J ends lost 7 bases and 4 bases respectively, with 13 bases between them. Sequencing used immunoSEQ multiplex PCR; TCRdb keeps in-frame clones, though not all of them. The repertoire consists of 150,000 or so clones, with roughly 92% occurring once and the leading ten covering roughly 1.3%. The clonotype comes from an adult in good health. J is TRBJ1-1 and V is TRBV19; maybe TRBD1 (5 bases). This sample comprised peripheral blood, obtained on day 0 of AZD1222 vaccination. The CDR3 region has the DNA TGTGCCAGTAAAACGGCAGGGAGCACTGAAGCTTTCTTT. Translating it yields CASKTAGSTEAFF.